The present T cell receptor beta chain was sequenced within a study of identical twins. Each CDR3 protein gets one entry after TCRdb re-called the 5' RACE reads with MiXCR. The sample gives 420,000 or so distinct CDR3 sequences, 15% to 20% of which show up once; about 12% is in the top ten. This CDR3 contains 15 residues. Only a few counts were recorded for this clonotype. Sequences were obtained from naive T cells sorted from blood. The chain carries TRBV21-1 and TRBJ1-1; TRBD1 is the table's D call and was not checked against the DNA. TRBV21-1 is flagged as a pseudogene. This TCR was sampled from a man aged 45-60 years in good health. CDR3 sequence reads: CASSIVGGKNTEAFF. In nucleotides, the CDR3 is TGTGCCAGCAGCATCGTGGGGGGGAAGAACACTGAAGCTTTCTTT.